This is a list of T cell receptor beta chains from one sample in a study of cytomegalovirus exposure and HLA in healthy donors. Repertoires were generated with immunoSEQ multiplex PCR, while TCRdb's copy carries only in-frame clones and drops some. The sample records some 170,000 clones, about 87% being singletons. What was sequenced was PBMCs. These receptors were obtained from a young woman in good health and CMV-seronegative. The conserved cysteine and the conserved F or W are not part of the CDR3 here. The D gene is left open where the match is weak. The size field is filled for only some rows; it gives once, few, many or a size class.

clone_size: NA
v_call: TRBV6-1
d_call: NA
j_call: TRBJ1-1
cdr3_aa: ASSEGGNTEAF

clone_size: NA
v_call: TRBV13
d_call: TRBD2
j_call: TRBJ2-5
cdr3_aa: ASSLRASGGDSETQY

clone_size: once
v_call: TRBV5-1
d_call: NA
j_call: TRBJ1-1
cdr3_aa: ASSYAGAGTTEAF

clone_size: NA
v_call: TRBV19
d_call: NA
j_call: TRBJ1-2
cdr3_aa: ASSAGTLGYT

clone_size: NA
v_call: TRBV9
d_call: NA
j_call: TRBJ2-6
cdr3_aa: ASSLWSSGANVLT

clone_size: NA
v_call: TRBV5-6
d_call: TRBD1
j_call: TRBJ1-2
cdr3_aa: ASANRGLGYT

clone_size: NA
v_call: TRBV27
d_call: TRBD1
j_call: TRBJ1-3
cdr3_aa: ASSRQGGDTIY

clone_size: NA
v_call: TRBV5-1
d_call: NA
j_call: TRBJ1-2
cdr3_aa: ASSLERDYGYT

clone_size: once
v_call: TRBV6-1
d_call: TRBD1
j_call: TRBJ2-7
cdr3_aa: ASSTRTGGNEQY

clone_size: NA
v_call: TRBV27
d_call: NA
j_call: TRBJ2-2
cdr3_aa: ASNPLRGGTGELF

clone_size: NA
v_call: TRBV10-3
d_call: NA
j_call: TRBJ1-1
cdr3_aa: ACQGDMNTEAF

clone_size: NA
v_call: TRBV4-1
d_call: TRBD2
j_call: TRBJ2-1
cdr3_aa: ASSQAGTTFYNEQF

clone_size: once
v_call: TRBV30
d_call: NA
j_call: TRBJ2-1
cdr3_aa: AWSTPRGGARGNEQF

clone_size: NA
v_call: TRBV27
d_call: NA
j_call: TRBJ1-1
cdr3_aa: ASNRVGRMNTEAF

clone_size: once
v_call: TRBV9
d_call: TRBD2
j_call: TRBJ2-5
cdr3_aa: ASSVLAGGPLVQETQY

clone_size: NA
v_call: TRBV27
d_call: TRBD1
j_call: TRBJ2-6
cdr3_aa: ASSLRQGTSGANVLT

clone_size: NA
v_call: TRBV14
d_call: TRBD2
j_call: TRBJ2-7
cdr3_aa: ASSLSGVEQY

clone_size: NA
v_call: TRBV25-1
d_call: NA
j_call: TRBJ1-1
cdr3_aa: ASSEGTEAF

clone_size: NA
v_call: TRBV5-4
d_call: NA
j_call: TRBJ2-7
cdr3_aa: ASSLPGSPYEQY

clone_size: NA
v_call: TRBV2
d_call: NA
j_call: TRBJ1-1
cdr3_aa: ASSDGAANTEAF

clone_size: NA
v_call: TRBV4-1
d_call: TRBD2
j_call: TRBJ2-1
cdr3_aa: ASSQVLAGAESEQF

clone_size: NA
v_call: TRBV11-2
d_call: NA
j_call: TRBJ1-6
cdr3_aa: ASSFRTGLGNSPLH

clone_size: NA
v_call: TRBV5-4
d_call: TRBD1
j_call: TRBJ1-1
cdr3_aa: ASRGGLTGVFAF

clone_size: NA
v_call: TRBV5-4
d_call: NA
j_call: TRBJ1-3
cdr3_aa: ASSLAQQGGNTIY

clone_size: NA
v_call: TRBV2
d_call: NA
j_call: TRBJ2-2
cdr3_aa: ASSEWSGARAGELF

clone_size: NA
v_call: TRBV5-1
d_call: TRBD2
j_call: TRBJ2-3
cdr3_aa: ASSLEAGEFTDTQY

clone_size: NA
v_call: TRBV30
d_call: TRBD2
j_call: TRBJ2-5
cdr3_aa: AWSTTVGSGRTY

clone_size: few
v_call: TRBV19
d_call: NA
j_call: TRBJ1-2
cdr3_aa: ASSRAFGYT

clone_size: NA
v_call: TRBV7-8
d_call: TRBD2
j_call: TRBJ2-3
cdr3_aa: ASSLSGGASDTQY

clone_size: NA
v_call: TRBV6-6
d_call: NA
j_call: TRBJ1-4
cdr3_aa: ASSHEGLAKKLF

clone_size: few
v_call: TRBV18
d_call: NA
j_call: TRBJ1-1
cdr3_aa: ASSPRGDTEAF

clone_size: NA
v_call: TRBV2
d_call: NA
j_call: TRBJ2-7
cdr3_aa: ASSGRPTGTYEQY

clone_size: NA
v_call: TRBV5-1
d_call: NA
j_call: TRBJ1-2
cdr3_aa: ASSLELGWAGGYT

clone_size: once
v_call: TRBV5-4
d_call: TRBD1
j_call: TRBJ2-5
cdr3_aa: ASSLEGARETQY

clone_size: few
v_call: TRBV19
d_call: TRBD1
j_call: TRBJ1-1
cdr3_aa: ASSQGVNTEAF

clone_size: NA
v_call: TRBV6-6
d_call: NA
j_call: TRBJ1-1
cdr3_aa: ASRDGETEAF

clone_size: NA
v_call: TRBV19
d_call: TRBD1
j_call: TRBJ1-1
cdr3_aa: ASNLGGADTEAF

clone_size: once
v_call: TRBV7-9
d_call: NA
j_call: TRBJ2-5
cdr3_aa: ASGPGSQETQY